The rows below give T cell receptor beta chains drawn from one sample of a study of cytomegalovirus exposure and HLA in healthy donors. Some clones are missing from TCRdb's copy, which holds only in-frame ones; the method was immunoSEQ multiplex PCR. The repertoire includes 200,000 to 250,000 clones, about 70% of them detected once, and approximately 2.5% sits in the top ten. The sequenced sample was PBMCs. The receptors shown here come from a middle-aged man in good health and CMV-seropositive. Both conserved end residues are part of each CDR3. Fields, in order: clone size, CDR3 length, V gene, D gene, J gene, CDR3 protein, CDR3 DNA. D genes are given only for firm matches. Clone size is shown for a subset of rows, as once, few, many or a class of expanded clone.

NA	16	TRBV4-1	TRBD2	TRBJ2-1	CASSRLGLAMSDEQFF	TGCGCCAGCAGCCGTCTGGGACTAGCTATGTCGGATGAGCAGTTCTTC
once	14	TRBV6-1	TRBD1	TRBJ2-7	CASTLDRRRYEQYF	TGTGCCAGCACCTTGGACAGGCGAAGGTACGAGCAGTACTTC
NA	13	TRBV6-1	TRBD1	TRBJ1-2	CASSSDRGHGYTF	TGTGCCAGCAGTTCAGACAGGGGGCATGGCTACACCTTC
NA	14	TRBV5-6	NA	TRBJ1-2	CASSLDIWGDGYTF	TGTGCCAGCAGCTTGGACATATGGGGGGATGGCTACACCTTC
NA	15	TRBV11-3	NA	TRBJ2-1	CASSLYSDDYNEQFF	TGTGCCAGCAGCTTATATAGCGACGACTACAATGAGCAGTTCTTC
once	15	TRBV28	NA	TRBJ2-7	CASSPRPSGSYEQYF	TGTGCCAGCAGCCCTCGCCCCTCAGGGTCCTACGAGCAGTACTTC
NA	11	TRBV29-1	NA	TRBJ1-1	CSVDTNTEAFF	TGCAGCGTTGACACTAACACTGAAGCTTTCTTT
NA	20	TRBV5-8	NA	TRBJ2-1	CASSSPGRHTGWVINNEQFF	TGTGCCAGCAGCTCCCCAGGGAGGCATACCGGTTGGGTAATTAACAATGAGCAGTTCTTC
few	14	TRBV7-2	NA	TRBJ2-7	CASSLDLVEDEQYF	TGTGCCAGCAGCCTTGACTTAGTCGAAGACGAGCAGTACTTC
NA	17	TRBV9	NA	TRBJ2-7	CASSVADGGMGPYEQYF	TGTGCCAGCAGCGTAGCTGATGGGGGGATGGGCCCCTACGAGCAGTACTTC
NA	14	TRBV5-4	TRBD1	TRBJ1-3	CASSPTGDGNTIYF	TGTGCCAGCAGCCCTACAGGGGACGGAAACACCATATATTTT
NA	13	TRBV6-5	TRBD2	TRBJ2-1	CASSYGGGDEQFF	TGTGCCAGCAGTTACGGGGGAGGGGATGAGCAGTTCTTC
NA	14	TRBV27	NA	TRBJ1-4	CASSGGPNREKLFF	TGTGCCAGCAGCGGGGGGCCAAACCGGGAAAAACTGTTTTTT
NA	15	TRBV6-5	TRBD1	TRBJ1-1	CASSYGRTGVTEAFF	TGTGCCAGCAGTTACGGCCGGACAGGGGTTACTGAAGCTTTCTTT
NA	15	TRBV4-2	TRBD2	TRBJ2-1	CASSQEGGEGNEQFF	TGTGCCAGCAGCCAAGAGGGAGGGGAGGGCAATGAGCAGTTCTTC
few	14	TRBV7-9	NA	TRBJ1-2	CSSSPREENYGYTF	TGTTCCAGCAGCCCGAGGGAGGAGAACTATGGCTACACCTTC
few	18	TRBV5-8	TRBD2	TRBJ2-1	CASSYGTSGASSYNEQFF	TGTGCCAGCAGCTACGGGACTAGCGGGGCGAGCTCCTACAATGAGCAGTTCTTC
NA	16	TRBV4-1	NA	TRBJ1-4	CASSQGSGYRHEKLFF	TGCGCCAGCAGCCAAGGGTCAGGGTATCGTCATGAAAAACTGTTTTTT
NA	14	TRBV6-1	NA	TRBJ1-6	CASSWTKGNSPLHF	TGTGCCAGCAGTTGGACTAAGGGGAATTCACCCCTCCACTTT
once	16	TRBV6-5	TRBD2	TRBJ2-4	CASSYSGGDGKNIQYF	TGTGCCAGCAGTTACTCGGGGGGGGATGGCAAAAACATTCAGTACTTC
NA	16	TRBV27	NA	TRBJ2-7	CASRPDFLTPFYEQYF	TGTGCCAGCAGACCCGACTTTTTGACTCCCTTCTACGAGCAGTACTTC
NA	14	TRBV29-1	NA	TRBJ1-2	CSALTVDRGSGYTF	TGCAGCGCACTAACCGTGGACAGAGGAAGTGGCTACACCTTC
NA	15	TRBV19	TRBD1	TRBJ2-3	CASSLWTGSTDTQYF	TGTGCCAGTAGTCTATGGACAGGCAGCACAGATACGCAGTATTTT
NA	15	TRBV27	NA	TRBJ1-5	CASSSSQVRNQPQHF	TGTGCCAGCAGTTCCTCACAGGTACGCAATCAGCCCCAGCATTTT
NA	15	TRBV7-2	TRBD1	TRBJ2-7	CASSFSGQGIYEQYF	TGTGCCAGCAGTTTCTCGGGACAGGGGATTTACGAGCAGTACTTC
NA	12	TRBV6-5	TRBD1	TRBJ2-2	CASGQVHRELFF	TGTGCCAGCGGACAGGTCCACCGGGAGCTGTTTTTT
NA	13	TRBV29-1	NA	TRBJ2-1	CSVERGQRHEQFF	TGCAGCGTTGAGAGGGGACAAAGGCATGAGCAGTTCTTC
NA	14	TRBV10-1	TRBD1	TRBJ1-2	CASSRTGGIYGYTF	TGCGCCAGCAGCCGGACAGGGGGCATCTATGGCTACACCTTC
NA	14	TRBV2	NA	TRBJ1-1	CASSTPGRGTEAFF	TGTGCCAGCAGTACCCCGGGGAGGGGCACTGAAGCTTTCTTT
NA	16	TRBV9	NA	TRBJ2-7	CASSPQGGGSSYEQYF	TGTGCCAGCAGCCCCCAGGGAGGGGGAAGCTCCTACGAGCAGTACTTC
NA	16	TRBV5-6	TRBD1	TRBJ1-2	CASSQSRDRAVNGYTF	TGTGCCAGCAGCCAGAGCCGGGACAGGGCGGTAAATGGCTACACCTTC
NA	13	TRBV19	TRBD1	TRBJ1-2	CASRDRGDYGYTF	TGTGCCAGTAGGGACAGGGGTGATTACGGCTACACCTTC
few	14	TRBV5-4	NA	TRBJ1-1	CASSLITGGTEAFF	TGTGCCAGCAGCTTAATAACGGGGGGCACTGAAGCTTTCTTT
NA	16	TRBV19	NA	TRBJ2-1	CASSIDGGALYNEQFF	TGTGCCAGTAGTATAGATGGGGGGGCCCTATACAATGAGCAGTTCTTC
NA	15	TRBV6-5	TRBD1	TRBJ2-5	CASSRTGGAEETHYF	TGTGCCAGCAGTCGAACAGGGGGCGCAGAGGAGACCCACTACTTC
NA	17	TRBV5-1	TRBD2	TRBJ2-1	CASSLAEGSGGYNEQFF	TGCGCCAGCAGCTTGGCCGAGGGGAGCGGGGGTTACAATGAGCAGTTCTTC
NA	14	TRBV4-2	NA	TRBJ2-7	CASSQAGETYEQYF	TGTGCCAGCAGCCAAGCGGGGGAGACCTACGAGCAGTACTTC
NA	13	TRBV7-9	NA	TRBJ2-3	CASSLYRADTQYF	TGTGCCAGCAGCTTATACAGGGCAGATACGCAGTATTTT
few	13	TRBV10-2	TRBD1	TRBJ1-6	CASRGTENSPLHF	TGCGCCAGCCGCGGGACAGAGAATTCACCCCTCCACTTT